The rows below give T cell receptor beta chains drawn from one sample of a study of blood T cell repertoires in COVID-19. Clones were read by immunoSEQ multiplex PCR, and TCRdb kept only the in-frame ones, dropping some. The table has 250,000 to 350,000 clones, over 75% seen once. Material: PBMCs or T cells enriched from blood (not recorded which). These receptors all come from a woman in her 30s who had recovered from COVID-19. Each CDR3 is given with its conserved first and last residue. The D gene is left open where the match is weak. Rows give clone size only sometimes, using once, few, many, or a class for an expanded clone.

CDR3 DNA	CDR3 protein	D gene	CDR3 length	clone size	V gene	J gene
TGTGCCAGCAGCTTGGACGGGACACCGCGACTATTGGGGGATACGCAGTATTTT	CASSLDGTPRLLGDTQYF	.	18	.	TRBV5-4	TRBJ2-3
TGTGCCAGCAGCCAAAGCGAGGTTACGAACACCATATATTTT	CASSQSEVTNTIYF	.	14	once	TRBV3-1/TRBV3-2	TRBJ1-3
TGTGCCAGCAGCTTGGCTAGCGGGGGGCCAGATACGCAGTATTTT	CASSLASGGPDTQYF	TRBD2	15	.	TRBV5-4	TRBJ2-3
TGTGCCAGCTCACCATTGAGGGTCGAAGCGAACACTGAAGCTTTCTTT	CASSPLRVEANTEAFF	.	16	.	TRBV18	TRBJ1-1
TGTGCCAGCAGCCAAGTAACGGCAGATACGCAGTATTTT	CASSQVTADTQYF	.	13	.	TRBV4-2	TRBJ2-3
TGTGCCAGCAGCCCGGTTACGAACGACAGGTCGGAAGAGACCCAGTACTTC	CASSPVTNDRSEETQYF	.	17	.	TRBV7-6	TRBJ2-5
TGTGCCAGCAGCGCAGGGGCGCCGGGACAGCCCCAGCATTTT	CASSAGAPGQPQHF	.	14	few	TRBV28	TRBJ1-5
TGTGCCAGCAGTAGGCTCCGCGGAGATTCACCCCTCCACTTT	CASSRLRGDSPLHF	.	14	.	TRBV27	TRBJ1-6
TGTGCCAGCAGCGCCGGGTTCGGTCAAGGTCAGCCCCAGCATTTT	CASSAGFGQGQPQHF	.	15	.	TRBV9	TRBJ1-5
TGTGCCAGCAGCCACCTCCAGGGGAATGAAAAACTGTTTTTT	CASSHLQGNEKLFF	.	14	.	TRBV3-1/TRBV3-2	TRBJ1-4